Below, 17 T cell receptor beta chains from the same sample are listed, as sequenced in a study of graft-versus-host responses after intestinal transplantation. These TCRs' antigens remain unknown. The data were produced by immunoSEQ multiplex PCR, yet TCRdb's version contains in-frame clones alone and is incomplete. The data contain over 65,000 clones, approximately 90% of them singletons. The sample was unstimulated CD8+ T cells sorted from spleen or lymph node cells, taken before transplant. These receptors all come from a human donor who was the organ donor for an intestinal transplant.

The chain recombines TRBV18 with TRBJ2-3; D is uncertain. The CDR3 runs 15 residues. V was pared by 3 bases and J by 2 bases, with 12 bases between. Germline V gene lookup returns CDR1 KGHSH and CDR2 LQKENI. The CDR3 loop is CASSPWPGNTDTQYF. As DNA, the CDR3 is TGTGCCAGCTCACCGTGGCCCGGCAACACAGATACGCAGTATTTT.

The gene calls are TRBV7-8 and TRBJ1-3; D is unresolved. V was trimmed by 1 base and J by 0 bases, leaving 4 bases between them. Looked up from germline, CDR1 is SGHVS and CDR2 is FQNEAQ. This CDR3 is 14 amino acids long. The CDR3 coding sequence is TGTGCCAGCAGCTTAGGGGTCTCTGGAAACACCATATATTTT. It translates to CASSLGVSGNTIYF.

The chain is built from TRBV9 and TRBJ2-7; 10 nucleotides match TRBD1. Germline trimming cut 3 bases from V and 4 bases from J; bases unmatched to any gene: 4. The CDR3 sequence is 14 residues long. Germline V gene sequence: CDR1 SGDLS, CDR2 YYNGEE. The CDR3 spells CASSAGTGVYEQYF. The CDR3 DNA reads TGTGCCAGCAGCGCCGGGACAGGGGTTTACGAGCAGTACTTC.

This clone was found once. V and J are TRBV7-2 and TRBJ1-1; D is perhaps TRBD1 (6 bases). The V gene's germline CDR1 is SGHTA and CDR2 FQGNSA. The CDR3 loop spans 17 amino acids. V lost 6 bases to trimming and J lost 3 bases, with 23 bases between them. This chain's CDR3 is CASSQDSHVISYTEAFF. The CDR3 DNA sequence: TGTGCCAGCAGTCAGGACAGCCATGTAATTTCATACACTGAAGCTTTCTTT.

The rearrangement links TRBV27 to TRBJ2-2; TRBD2 matches 11 bases. V lost 3 bases, J lost 4 bases, and 1 base stayed unmatched. From germline, CDR1 is MNHEY and CDR2 SMNVEV (reference sequence). CDR3 size: 15 residues. The CDR3 DNA reads TGTGCCAGCAGTTTCGGGACTAGCGGCACCGGGGAGCTGTTTTTT. It codes for CASSFGTSGTGELFF.

The J gene is TRBJ2-2, the V gene TRBV19; D gene ambiguous. This CDR3 comprises 12 residues. V gave up 3 bases and J gave up 6 bases, with 5 bases separating them. Germline CDR1 reads LNHDA; CDR2 reads SQIVND (reference sequence). CDR3 region: CASSIFSGELFF. The CDR3 nucleotides read TGTGCCAGTAGTATTTTCTCCGGGGAGCTGTTTTTT. Full variable domain (rest looked up from reference TRBV19 and TRBJ2-2): DGGITQSPKYLFRKEGQNVTLSCEQNLNHDAMYWYRQDPGQGLRLIYYSQIVNDFQKGDIAEGYSVSREKKESFPLTVTSAQKNPTAFYLCASSIFSGELFFGEGSRLTVL.

The chain has TRBV11-2 and TRBJ2-2; D is perhaps TRBD1 (6 bases). Germline V CDR1 and CDR2: SGHAT, FQNNGV. The CDR3 has 18 amino acids. V lost 1 base, J lost 7 bases, and 22 bases lay in between. As DNA, the CDR3 is TGTGCCAGCAGCTTAGGAATGGGCGGCCCGAAAGGGGGCGGGGAGCTGTTTTTT. Residues: CASSLGMGGPKGGGELFF.

For the CDR3, the DNA is TGTGCCAGCATAACTAGCGGGACGGCCGGGGAGCTGTTTTTT. This translates into CASITSGTAGELFF. The chain joins TRBV2 to TRBJ2-2, with TRBD2 identical over 10 bases. Looked up from germline, CDR1 is SNHLY and CDR2 is FYNNEI. The CDR3 runs to 14 residues. Trimming cost V 7 bases and J 6 bases; bases outside gene matches: 5. Together with reference TRBV2 and TRBJ2-2, the CDR3 gives the full variable domain: EPEVTQTPSHQVTQMGQEVILRCVPISNHLYFYWYRQILGQKVEFLVSFYNNEISEKSEIFDDQFSVERPDGSNFTLKIRSTKLEDSAMYFCASITSGTAGELFFGEGSRLTVL.

This chain links TRBV27 with TRBJ2-6; D is uncertain. This CDR3 has 14 amino acids. V lost 3 bases and J 2 bases, leaving 5 bases between the germline ends. Germline CDR1 MNHEY, CDR2 SMNVEV (reference sequence). CDR3: CASSFDTGANVLTF. CDR3 DNA: TGTGCCAGCAGTTTTGACACTGGGGCCAACGTCCTGACTTTC.

The V call is TRBV28, the J call TRBJ1-1; tentatively, D is TRBD1 (5 bases). The CDR3 sequence is 12 residues long. Germline CDR1 MDHEN, CDR2 SYDVKM. V was cut by 9 bases and J by 8 bases, with 16 bases left in between. CDR3 sequence reads: CASFLIGTEAFF. CDR3 DNA: TGTGCCAGTTTCTTAATAGGGACCGAAGCTTTCTTT.

The V gene is TRBV14, the J gene TRBJ1-1, with D perhaps matching TRBD1 (5 bases). The CDR3 has 15 amino acids. V dropped 0 bases and J dropped 6 bases, with 14 bases sitting between them. Germline V gene lookup returns CDR1 SGHDN and CDR2 FVKESK. In nucleotides, the CDR3 is TGTGCCAGCAGCCAAGATGTCGCAGGGATGCCTGAAGCTTTCTTT. Translating it yields CASSQDVAGMPEAFF.

Only one count was recorded for this clone. The chain employs TRBV11-3 and TRBJ2-7; D remains unclear. This CDR3 is built from 14 residues. From germline, CDR1 is SGHNT and CDR2 YENEEA. V gave up 4 bases and J gave up 5 bases, with 15 bases separating them. CDR3 sequence (DNA): TGTGCCAGCAGCTCACCCGGGTTGTTGGACGAGCAGTACTTC. Translated: CASSSPGLLDEQYF.

This chain connects TRBV5-4 to TRBJ2-7; possible D gene TRBD2, 5 bases. CDR1 and CDR2 (germline): SGHNT, YYREEE (reference sequence). CDR3 size: 12 residues. Trimming cost V 1 base and J 4 bases, with 6 bases left between them. The CDR3 sequence: CASSLSGYEQYF. In nucleotides, the CDR3 is TGTGCCAGCAGCTTGTCGGGGTACGAGCAGTACTTC.

The rearrangement joins TRBV2 to TRBJ1-2; unclear D gene. V was cut by 4 bases and J by 6 bases, with 18 bases left in between. CDR1 is SNHLY, CDR2 FYNNEI, per germline. The CDR3 sequence is 15 residues long. In nucleotides, the CDR3 is TGTGCCAGCAGTGGGGTGTCGCGACCTTTGGATGGCTACACCTTC. The encoded protein is CASSGVSRPLDGYTF.

The chain joins TRBV9 to TRBJ2-1; 10 positions match TRBD2. The length of the CDR3 is 15 residues. J gave up 4 bases and V 4 bases, and 5 bases lay outside the gene matches. CDR1 is SGDLS and CDR2 is YYNGEE in the germline V gene. CDR3 sequence: CASSPSGRGYNEQFF. The CDR3 DNA is TGTGCCAGCAGCCCTAGCGGGAGAGGATACAATGAGCAGTTCTTC.

In its sample, this clone was seen once. Other DNA sequences from this sample encode an identical CDR3 as well. The V gene is TRBV7-9, the J gene TRBJ2-7; no firm D call. The length of the CDR3 is 12 residues. Germline CDR1 and CDR2: SEHNR and FQNEAQ (reference sequence). The V end was cut by 2 bases, the J end by 2 bases, with 4 bases between. This CDR3 is CASSLTTYEQYF. CDR3 nucleotide sequence: TGTGCCAGCAGCTTAACCACCTACGAGCAGTACTTC. The full variable domain, completed using reference TRBV7-9 and TRBJ2-7, is DTGVSQNPRHKITKRGQNVTFRCDPISEHNRLYWYRQTLGQGPEFLTYFQNEAQLEKSRLLSDRFSAERPKGSFSTLEIQRTEQGDSAMYLCASSLTTYEQYFGPGTRLTVT.

The chain combines TRBV5-8 with TRBJ2-4; D unresolved. The CDR3 is made up of 13 amino acids. V was pared by 0 bases and J by 6 bases, with 7 bases between. The germline V gene has CDR1 SGHTS and CDR2 YDEGEE. This CDR3 is CASSLGRPNIQYF. The CDR3 nucleotides are TGTGCCAGCAGCTTGGGCAGGCCAAACATTCAGTACTTC.